What follows is one T cell receptor (beta chain) and its context. What it recognizes is unknown. Positively selected for CCR7, the CD45RO-negative cells used as naive CD8 cells excluded terminally differentiated effector memory CD45RA+ cells. This sample was taken from a study of shared clonotypes between healthy human individuals. Study results and limitations: It was the non-shared clonotypes that had lower generation probabilities than clonotypes shared by all four donors.

Clones were sequenced by immunoSEQ multiplex PCR, and TCRdb holds only the in-frame ones, with some missing. The table has 600,000 or so clones, roughly 98% seen once; the top ten hold 0.3%. The receptor was isolated from a man aged 25 to 40 in good health. The sequenced sample consisted of naive CD8+ T cells sorted from blood.

CDR3 sequence reads: CASSPDRTYEQYF. The CDR3 coding sequence is TGTGCCAGCAGTCCCGACAGGACCTACGAGCAGTACTTC. The rearrangement joins TRBV5-4 to TRBJ2-7; D is possibly TRBD1 (6 bases). The CDR3 covers 13 residues. The germline CDR1 and CDR2 sequences are SGHNT and YYREEE (reference sequence). The V gene lost 5 bases and the J gene lost 2 bases, with 11 bases spanning the gap.